This TCR beta chain comes out of a study of early T cells in non-severe SARS-CoV-2 infection. Study as a whole: The authors sequenced bulk RNA from unsorted whole blood, leaving chains unpaired.

Each cDNA molecule carried a unique molecular identifier. A single record per CDR3 protein comes from TCRdb applying MiXCR to the 5' RACE reads. Of tens of thousands of distinct CDR3 sequences in the sample, 11% are singletons; the top ten hold 10%. As regards this clonotype: Its matching antigen is unknown.

Overall study results and limits: Anti-spike CD8 specificities were favored by VDJdb matching, whose results missed private and CD4 specificities.

CDR1 and CDR2 (germline): SGHNT, YYREEE (reference sequence). The ends lost 4 bases at V and 5 bases at J; junction bases unmatched: 13. The CDR3 spans 17 residues. The source is an adult who was a healthcare worker with PCR-confirmed SARS-CoV-2 infection or an uninfected control (not recorded which). The chain carries TRBV5-4 and TRBJ2-3, with 10 bases matching TRBD2. The sequencing input was whole blood. The CDR3 loop reads CASSPGASGGWGDTQYF. CDR3 DNA sequence: TGTGCCAGCAGCCCCGGGGCTAGCGGGGGATGGGGAGATACGCAGTATTTT. Supplemented by reference TRBV5-4 and TRBJ2-3, the full variable domain reads ETGVTQSPTHLIKTRGQQVTLRCSSQSGHNTVSWYQQALGQGPQFIFQYYREEENGRGNFPPRFSGLQFPNYSSELNVNALELDDSALYLCASSPGASGGWGDTQYFGPGTRLTVL.